This TCR beta chain was observed in a study of T cell responses to AZD1222 COVID-19 vaccine. Regarding the study as a whole: Reportedly, close to half of spike-specific TCRs are directed against unmutated variant regions. The donor cohort was predominantly white British with a female majority, and clonal diversity may have been underestimated. CD4 TCRs associated with vaccination spanned spike, dominating at 160-218 and 743-854.

Concerning this clone: Its antigen remains unknown.

Second doses at about 4 or about 12 weeks were pooled. The germline CDR1 and CDR2 sequences are SGHTA and FQGTGA. The V and J ends lost 1 base and 3 bases, in that order; junction bases with no gene match: 3. The CDR3 is made up of 15 amino acids. The repertoire was sequenced with immunoSEQ multiplex PCR; TCRdb's copy has only in-frame clones and lacks some. The sample includes hundreds of thousands of clones, about 94% of them seen just once. The starting material was peripheral blood, obtained 28 days after the second AZD1222 dose. J is TRBJ2-7 and V is TRBV7-3; the match to TRBD2 covers 10 bases. The receptor comes from an adult who received the AZD1222 COVID-19 vaccine. The CDR3 loop reads CASSLIAGGLYEQYF. The CDR3 DNA sequence: TGTGCCAGCAGCTTAATAGCGGGAGGCCTCTACGAGCAGTACTTC.